One and the same sample provided the 4 T cell receptor beta chains below, sequenced in a study of T-cell reconstitution after alpha-beta-depleted transplantation in children (dated by TCRdb to about 2016). Library preparation used PCR. The sequencer listed for this sample is Illumina HiSeq 2500. To normalize quantification of the TCRbeta repertoire, the TCR libraries were built with molecular barcoding that relied on unique molecular identifiers. TCRdb applied fastp at Q25 and MiXCR to the public reads, then kept only in-frame beta chains. Rows with one shared CDR3 protein collapse into an entry with the most common genes and DNA. Present in this sample are some 200,000 distinct CDR3 sequences, roughly 15% of which were seen just once. The ten largest account for roughly an eighth of the sample. This sample comprised PBMCs from the stem cell graft donor, obtained from the stem cell graft. These receptors were obtained from a human donor who donated a stem cell graft to a child with acute lymphoblastic leukemia.

This clonotype was picked up many times. The chain has TRBV10-3 and TRBJ2-3, with D possibly being TRBD1 (5 bases). Trimming removed 8 bases at V and 4 bases at J, with 10 bases between. The CDR3 consists of 12 residues. Per the germline V gene, CDR1 is ENHRY and CDR2 is SYGVKD. CDR3: CAIGDSPDTQYF. The CDR3 DNA sequence: TGTGCCATCGGAGACAGCCCAGATACGCAGTATTTT.

This clonotype showed up just a few times. For the CDR3, the DNA is TGTGCCTGGAGTGTTGGGGGACAGCCCCAGCATTTT. This sequence encodes CAWSVGGQPQHF. The J gene is TRBJ1-5, the V gene TRBV30, with D tentatively TRBD1 (5 bases). The CDR3 consists of 12 residues. V dropped 0 bases and J dropped 7 bases, with 7 bases sitting between them. Germline V gives CDR1 GTSNPN, CDR2 SVGIG (reference sequence).

This clonotype was counted at least ten times. V and J are TRBV28 and TRBJ2-2, with 7 bases lining up with TRBD2. This CDR3 is built from 15 residues. Germline CDR1 MDHEN, CDR2 SYDVKM. V lost 6 bases, J lost 6 bases, and 10 bases stayed unmatched. CDR3 loop: CASSWAGELAGELFF. In nucleotides, the CDR3 is TGTGCCAGCAGCTGGGCGGGAGAACTGGCCGGGGAGCTGTTTTTT.

This clonotype was observed at least ten times. The chain links TRBV2 to TRBJ1-2; tentative D call: TRBD1 (5 bases). V was trimmed by 5 bases and J by 4 bases, leaving 14 bases between them. Per the germline V gene, CDR1 is SNHLY and CDR2 is FYNNEI. The CDR3 is made up of 14 amino acids. The CDR3 reads CASSRRDSVYGYTF. The CDR3, as DNA: TGTGCCAGCAGTAGACGAGACAGCGTCTATGGCTACACCTTC.